One and the same sample provided the 8 T cell receptor beta chains below, sequenced in a study of T cells in Graves' hyperthyroidism and ophthalmopathy. The source material, RNA transcripts, was used to amplify TCR beta CDR3 regions. HTBI primers were employed in a first-round RT-PCR of the TCR CDR3. MiXCR was run by TCRdb on the multiplex PCR reads, yielding one entry per CDR3 protein. Of about 740,000 distinct CDR3 sequences in the sample, 14% were seen once. Sequencing was done on a sample of blood. All receptors come from a young woman with Graves' hyperthyroidism.

This clonotype was picked up many times. V and J are TRBV7-9 and TRBJ2-3, with D unclear. This CDR3 comprises 14 residues. Trimming took 2 bases from V and 5 from J, leaving 11 bases between them. Germline values: CDR1 SEHNR, CDR2 FQNEAQ (reference sequence). The CDR3 sequence is CASSLKGIGDTQYF. CDR3 sequence (DNA): TGTGCCAGCAGCTTAAAGGGTATAGGAGATACGCAGTATTTT.

There are a few counts of this clonotype. The V and J genes are TRBV6-1 and TRBJ2-7, with 8 bases matching TRBD2. Germline V gene sequence: CDR1 MNHNS, CDR2 SASEGT. CDR3 size: 13 residues. The V gene end was trimmed by 7 bases and the J gene end by 3 bases; junction bases not matched to a gene: 5. The chain's CDR3 is CASTGLASYEQYF. CDR3 bases: TGTGCCAGCACTGGACTAGCAAGCTACGAGCAGTACTTC.

This clonotype turned up a few times. This chain links TRBV6-1 with TRBJ2-2, with no clear D. This CDR3 contains 12 residues. V shed 3 bases and J shed 3 bases, with 2 bases lying between them. Germline CDR1 MNHNS, CDR2 SASEGT. CDR3 protein: CASSDDTGELFF. The CDR3 DNA follows: TGTGCCAGCAGTGATGACACCGGGGAGCTGTTTTTT.

This clonotype was seen at least ten times. The V and J genes are TRBV5-1 and TRBJ2-1; unclear D gene. The length of the CDR3 is 14 residues. The V gene lost 1 base and the J gene lost 7 bases, with 12 bases spanning the gap. CDR1 and CDR2 (germline): SGHRS, YFSETQ. CDR3 residues: CASSLLANLNEQFF. The CDR3 DNA reads TGCGCCAGCAGCTTGTTAGCCAATTTAAATGAGCAGTTCTTC.

This clonotype showed up many times. This chain links TRBV20-1 with TRBJ1-1; D is possibly TRBD1 (6 bases). CDR3 length equals 15 residues. V shed 0 bases and J shed 0 bases, with 11 bases lying between them. From germline, CDR1 is DFQATT and CDR2 SNEGSKA (reference sequence). CDR3: CSARDRTVMNTEAFF. CDR3 DNA sequence: TGCAGTGCTAGAGATCGGACAGTTATGAACACTGAAGCTTTCTTT.

The chain carries TRBV11-2 and TRBJ2-7; TRBD2 matches at 11 bases. V lost 6 bases to trimming and J lost 1 base; unmatched junction nucleotides: 14. CDR1 and CDR2 from the germline V gene are SGHAT and FQNNGV. This CDR3 region has 18 residues. The DNA of the CDR3 is TGTGCCAGCAGACTTAGCGGGAGGGCCATTAAAAGGTCCTACGAGCAGTACTTC. Protein: CASRLSGRAIKRSYEQYF.

This clonotype was recorded many times. V usage is TRBV11-2 and J usage is TRBJ2-1; 10 bases line up with TRBD2. In germline, CDR1 is SGHAT, CDR2 FQNNGV. This CDR3 comprises 15 residues. The J segment lost 3 bases and the V segment lost 4 bases, leaving 3 bases of the junction unmatched. The CDR3 sequence: CASSSTSGVYNEQFF. CDR3 DNA sequence: TGTGCCAGCAGCTCCACTAGCGGGGTCTACAATGAGCAGTTCTTC.

This clonotype was observed many times. CDR3 sequence reads: CASSTRGGPSSYEQYF. CDR3 nucleotide sequence: TGTGCCAGCAGCACCCGGGGAGGACCCTCTTCCTACGAGCAGTACTTC. V is TRBV7-2 and J is TRBJ2-7; D possibly corresponds to TRBD2 (6 bases). The CDR3 runs 16 residues. CDR1 and CDR2 from the germline V gene are SGHTA and FQGNSA. With 5 bases removed from V and 1 base from J, the gap between germline ends came to 18 bases.